The 20 T cell receptor beta chains reported below all come from one sample, sequenced in a study of shared clonotypes between healthy human individuals. Only in-frame clones appear in the TCRdb table, and some are missing; sequencing was by immunoSEQ multiplex PCR. The sample comprises roughly 2,300,000 clones, 92% of which are singletons, and about 0.36% rests with the top ten. The material sequenced was naive CD4+ T cells from PBMCs. The subset is: CD45RA+ positively selected. Receptors were obtained from a man between 18 and 29 years old in good health. Some clones in this sample may be carry-over from other donors' samples.

The chain employs TRBV28 and TRBJ2-1; unclear D gene. The V end lost 2 bases, the J end lost 6 bases, and 14 bases lay between the germline ends. This CDR3 spans 15 amino acids. The germline V gene has CDR1 MDHEN and CDR2 SYDVKM. CDR3 protein: CASSLSFPLSNEQFF. CDR3 sequence (DNA): TGTGCCAGCAGTTTAAGCTTCCCGCTCAGCAATGAGCAGTTCTTC.

This chain uses TRBV7-8 with TRBJ2-3; D remains ambiguous. The V gene's germline CDR1 is SGHVS and CDR2 FQNEAQ. This CDR3 is 13 amino acids long. V was trimmed by 5 bases and J by 4 bases, leaving 10 bases between them. The CDR3 region is CASSPRYPDTQYF. The CDR3, as DNA: TGTGCCAGCAGCCCTAGATATCCAGATACGCAGTATTTT.

The chain recombines TRBV11-2 with TRBJ2-5; D is possibly TRBD1 (5 bases). Trimming removed 7 bases from V and 4 bases from J, with 22 bases in between. Germline V lookup: CDR1 SGHAT, CDR2 FQNNGV. This CDR3 region has 16 residues. The CDR3 nucleotides are TGTGCCAGCAAGAAAGGGGCAGCCCTCATTCCAGAGACCCAGTACTTC. This translates into CASKKGAALIPETQYF.

The chain links TRBV28 to TRBJ1-2; D is ambiguous. Trimming shortened V by 7 bases and J by 4 bases, and 13 bases separated the two germline ends. CDR3 length: 13 amino acids. Germline CDR1 and CDR2: MDHEN and SYDVKM. CDR3 amino acids: CASNPVQFYGYTF. The CDR3, as DNA: TGTGCCAGCAACCCTGTCCAGTTCTATGGCTACACCTTC.

On this clone: This CDR3 is also generated by other DNA sequences in the sample. V gene TRBV5-1 combines with J gene TRBJ1-1; 10 nucleotides line up with TRBD1. CDR3 size: 14 residues. Germline CDR1 and CDR2: SGHRS and YFSETQ. V shed 5 bases and J 2 bases; nucleotides not matched to a gene: 3. The CDR3 nucleotides read TGCGCCAGCAGTTGGGACAGGGGTAACACTGAAGCTTTCTTT. Protein product: CASSWDRGNTEAFF.

V is TRBV6-1 and J is TRBJ1-5, with D unclear. From germline, CDR1 is MNHNS and CDR2 SASEGT. Trimming stripped 7 bases from V and 3 bases from J, with 10 bases between. The CDR3 covers 13 residues. DNA for the CDR3: TGTGCCAGCAATATAGGCTTCAATCAGCCCCAGCATTTT. Its protein product is CASNIGFNQPQHF.

V is TRBV6-1 and J is TRBJ2-7; D gene unclear. This CDR3 region has 12 residues. Germline assignment: CDR1 MNHNS and CDR2 SASEGT. Deletions cut 6 bases from V and 4 bases from J, with 10 bases between. CDR3 bases: TGTGCCAGCAGGATGAATTGGTACGAGCAGTACTTC. Translating gives CASRMNWYEQYF.

The table lists this clone with a count of one. The chain uses TRBV2 and TRBJ2-7; TRBD2 matches 8 bases. CDR3 length: 17 residues. CDR1 SNHLY and CDR2 FYNNEI come from the germline V gene. Trimming cost V 3 bases and J 1 base; bases outside gene matches: 11. CDR3 nucleotide sequence: TGTGCCAGCAGTGAGGAACCTAGCGGGCCCTCATCCTACGAGCAGTACTTC. It codes for CASSEEPSGPSSYEQYF.

Regarding this clone: Other DNA sequences of this sample code for an identical CDR3. The chain employs TRBV5-1 and TRBJ2-1; possibly TRBD2 for D (6 bases). The V gene lost 2 bases and the J gene lost 1 base, with 10 bases spanning the gap. In germline, CDR1 is SGHRS, CDR2 YFSETQ. The CDR3 is 15 residues long. The CDR3 nucleotides read TGCGCCAGCAGCTTATCGGGAGAGTCCTACAATGAGCAGTTCTTC. This translates into CASSLSGESYNEQFF.

This clone has only one observation. The rearrangement joins TRBV11-2 to TRBJ2-7; D is perhaps TRBD2 (6 bases). Germline CDR1 SGHAT, CDR2 FQNNGV. The CDR3 contains 18 residues. The V end was cut by 4 bases, the J end by 4 bases, with 26 bases between. CDR3 in DNA: TGTGCCAGCAGCTATAGACCGGGAGACAGAACCATGGTGTACGAGCAGTACTTC. This codes for CASSYRPGDRTMVYEQYF. Drawing the rest from reference TRBV11-2 and TRBJ2-7, the complete variable domain is EAGVAQSPRYKIIEKRQSVAFWCNPISGHATLYWYQQILGQGPKLLIQFQNNGVVDDSQLPKDRFSAERLKGVDSTLKIQPAKLEDSAVYLCASSYRPGDRTMVYEQYFGPGTRLTVT.

This chain links TRBV30 with TRBJ1-4; no firm D call. The germline V gene encodes CDR1 GTSNPN and CDR2 SVGIG (reference sequence). Trimming removed 1 base at V and 0 bases at J, with 3 bases between. CDR3 size: 13 residues. CDR3: CAWSETTNEKLFF. The CDR3 DNA reads TGTGCCTGGAGTGAGACAACTAATGAAAAACTGTTTTTT.

This chain joins TRBV11-2 and TRBJ2-5; D might be TRBD2 (6 bases). This CDR3 spans 15 amino acids. Germline-derived CDR1 and CDR2 are SGHAT and FQNNGV. The V end lost 1 base, the J end lost 4 bases, and 13 bases lay between the germline ends. The CDR3 coding sequence is TGTGCCAGCAGCTTAGGACGACGCGGGGCAGAGACCCAGTACTTC. Translated, it gives CASSLGRRGAETQYF.

This clone was seen a few times. This chain uses TRBV11-1 with TRBJ1-2; D remains unclear. Trimming left V 10 bases short and J 8 bases short, with 20 bases between. Germline V gene sequence: CDR1 SGHAT, CDR2 FQDESV (reference sequence). CDR3 length: 13 amino acids. Here the CDR3 DNA reads TGTGCCACCTCACCTGGGCCGGAAGGGGGCTACACCTTC. It specifies CATSPGPEGGYTF.

The table lists this clone with a few counts. The J gene is TRBJ1-1, the V gene TRBV11-3; 7 bases map to TRBD1. Germline loops: CDR1 SGHNT, CDR2 YENEEA. CDR3 length: 13 amino acids. With 4 bases clipped from V and 8 bases from J, the junction kept 7 bases outside the gene matches. This chain's CDR3 is CASSSPRDREAFF. Written as DNA, the CDR3 is TGTGCCAGCAGCTCCCCCCGGGACAGAGAAGCTTTCTTT.

Worth noting for this clone: Other nucleotide sequences from this sample produce the same CDR3. The J gene is TRBJ2-7, the V gene TRBV15; tentative D call: TRBD2 (5 bases). CDR3 length: 14 residues. Trimming took off 1 base at V and 2 bases at J, with 9 bases between the two ends. The germline gives CDR1 LNHNV, CDR2 YYDKDF (reference sequence). The DNA of the CDR3 is TGTGCCACCAGCAGAGTTGCCGGGACCTACGAGCAGTACTTC. It is translated as CATSRVAGTYEQYF.

This chain uses TRBV5-1 with TRBJ2-7; D remains ambiguous. This CDR3 has 14 residues. V was shortened by 4 bases and J by 0 bases, with 11 bases between the two germline ends. Germline V gene data show CDR1 as SGHRS and CDR2 as YFSETQ. In DNA, the CDR3 is TGCGCCAGCAGCCTTTCGGTAAGCTCCTACGAGCAGTACTTC. Protein product: CASSLSVSSYEQYF.

This chain uses TRBV28 with TRBJ2-7, with D unclear. V shed 3 bases and J shed 5 bases, with 14 bases lying between them. Germline CDR1 reads MDHEN; CDR2 reads SYDVKM. The CDR3 covers 14 residues. The CDR3 region is CASSFSPLTHEQYF. CDR3 DNA sequence: TGTGCCAGCAGTTTCTCCCCCCTAACTCACGAGCAGTACTTC.

This chain connects TRBV6-6 to TRBJ2-3; unclear D gene. CDR1 and CDR2 (germline): MNHNY, SVGAGI (reference sequence). The CDR3 has 13 residues. Trimming removed 0 bases at V and 8 bases at J, with 9 bases between. In nucleotides, the CDR3 is TGTGCCAGCAGTTACTCAAGGGAAGGTACGCAGTATTTT. This gives the protein CASSYSREGTQYF.

J is TRBJ1-5 and V is TRBV20-1; no reliable D call. CDR1 is DFQATT, CDR2 SNEGSKA, per germline (reference sequence). Trimming took off 5 bases at V and 9 bases at J, with 11 bases between the two ends. The length of the CDR3 is 11 residues. The CDR3 sequence: CSAATGGPQHF. The CDR3 DNA sequence: TGCAGTGCTGCGACCGGAGGGCCCCAGCATTTT.

This clone has just one count. In the same sample, other DNA sequences code for this CDR3. This sequence joins TRBV2 and TRBJ2-2; TRBD2 might be the D (5 bases). V gave up 7 bases and J gave up 5 bases, with 5 bases separating them. The CDR3 totals 11 residues. Germline lookup yields CDR1 SNHLY and CDR2 FYNNEI. CDR3 nucleotides: TGTGCCAGCAAGCGGACCGGGGAGCTGTTTTTT. It codes for CASKRTGELFF. Full variable domain (outside the CDR3, taken from reference TRBV2 and TRBJ2-2): EPEVTQTPSHQVTQMGQEVILRCVPISNHLYFYWYRQILGQKVEFLVSFYNNEISEKSEIFDDQFSVERPDGSNFTLKIRSTKLEDSAMYFCASKRTGELFFGEGSRLTVL.